One sample yielded the 10 T cell receptor beta chains listed below, sequenced in a study of shared clonotypes between healthy human individuals (TCRdb year 2020). The library was built by means of the immunoSEQ multiplex PCR assay. TCRdb's version of the immuneACCESS table is confined to in-frame rearrangements and falls short of the full clone set. An unresolved V gene accounts for under half of the shortfall where checked; the remainder is of unknown origin. In all, the sample holds about 1.1 million clones, and 70% to 85% of those were seen once. The leading ten clones occupy 0.89% of the sample. The sequencing sample was made of memory CD4+ T cells from PBMCs. The label giving this sample's cell subset or site can be read as: CD45RA-negative fraction. These receptors originate from a man younger than 35 in good health. Some clones in this sample may be carry-over from other donors' samples.

The gene calls are TRBV29-1 and TRBJ2-2; the D gene is possibly TRBD1 (6 bases). The CDR3 loop spans 15 amino acids. Trimming left V 6 bases short and J 2 bases short, with 16 bases between. CDR1 is SQVTM and CDR2 is ANQGSEA in the germline V gene. CDR3 region: CSVVPTGINTGELFF. For the CDR3, the DNA is TGCAGCGTCGTACCGACAGGAATAAACACCGGGGAGCTGTTTTTT.

The chain recombines TRBV4-2 with TRBJ1-1, with a tentative D call TRBD1 (6 bases). This CDR3 is 16 amino acids long. From germline, CDR1 is LGHNA and CDR2 YNFKEQ. Deletions cut 1 base from V and 10 bases from J, with 22 bases between. This CDR3 is CASSQGQEQGKKGAFF. The CDR3, as DNA: TGTGCCAGCAGCCAAGGGCAGGAACAGGGAAAGAAGGGAGCTTTCTTT.

This chain uses TRBV5-1 with TRBJ2-2; weak D call: TRBD2 (6 bases). From germline, CDR1 is SGHRS and CDR2 YFSETQ. This CDR3 region has 15 residues. Trimming left V 4 bases short and J 1 base short, with 11 bases between. CDR3 in DNA: TGCGCCAGCAGCAGGGACTTGTTGAACACCGGGGAGCTGTTTTTT. This translates into CASSRDLLNTGELFF.

The rearrangement uses TRBV7-2 and TRBJ2-7; 11 positions match TRBD2. V gave up 1 base and J gave up 4 bases; unmatched junction bases: 9. The CDR3 contains 17 residues. Looked up from germline, CDR1 is SGHTA and CDR2 is FQGNSA. In DNA form, the CDR3 reads TGTGCCAGCAGCTTAGGCTATAGCGGGAGGGCCCGGTACGAGCAGTACTTC. This encodes CASSLGYSGRARYEQYF. Full variable domain (rest looked up from reference TRBV7-2 and TRBJ2-7): GAGVSQSPSNKVTEKGKDVELRCDPISGHTALYWYRQSLGQGLEFLIYFQGNSAPDKSGLPSDRFSAERTGGSVSTLTIQRTQQEDSAVYLCASSLGYSGRARYEQYFGPGTRLTVT.

CDR3 sequence (DNA): TGTGCCAGCAGCGGGGACAGTCTGTACGCTTTCTTT. The encoded protein is CASSGDSLYAFF. The V and J genes are TRBV2 and TRBJ1-1; TRBD1 matches 7 bases. Trimming removed 6 bases from V and 11 bases from J; junction bases left unmatched: 9. Germline values: CDR1 SNHLY, CDR2 FYNNEI. This CDR3 is 12 amino acids long.

This clone came up a few times. The CDR3 nucleotides are TGTGCCAGCAGTTTTCGAGGGGGTAGTAGCTATGGCTACACCTTC. It yields the protein CASSFRGGSSYGYTF. The V gene is TRBV28, the J gene TRBJ1-2; TRBD1 is a possible D gene (6 bases). Trimming left V 3 bases short and J 4 bases short, with 15 bases between. From germline, CDR1 is MDHEN and CDR2 SYDVKM. The CDR3 length is 15 residues.

This chain links TRBV10-3 with TRBJ2-1, with 9 bases matching TRBD2. CDR3 length: 15 amino acids. Trimming cost V 3 bases and J 6 bases; bases outside gene matches: 6. Germline V lookup: CDR1 ENHRY, CDR2 SYGVKD. This CDR3 is CAISDSGRGGNEQFF. The CDR3 DNA sequence: TGTGCCATCAGTGATAGCGGGAGAGGGGGCAATGAGCAGTTCTTC.

The gene calls are TRBV25-1 and TRBJ2-3; the D is unclear. This CDR3 contains 15 residues. Trimming took 6 bases from V and 5 from J, leaving 18 bases between them. The germline CDR1 and CDR2 sequences are MGHDK and SYGVNS. The CDR3 DNA sequence: TGTGCCAGCAGCGAGACGAAAGGGCATGTAGATACGCAGTATTTT. This translates into CASSETKGHVDTQYF.

The V and J genes are TRBV7-2 and TRBJ2-1, with TRBD2 identical over 9 bases. Germline CDR1 SGHTA, CDR2 FQGNSA. The CDR3 sequence is 17 residues long. V shed 5 bases and J 9 bases; nucleotides not matched to a gene: 17. CDR3 sequence: CASSPRIAGEGNTEQFF. The CDR3 DNA reads TGTGCCAGCAGCCCCCGAATAGCGGGAGAGGGGAATACTGAGCAGTTCTTC.

V usage is TRBV15 and J usage is TRBJ2-5, with 12 positions matching TRBD2. The germline gives CDR1 LNHNV, CDR2 YYDKDF (reference sequence). This CDR3 has 14 amino acids. J was trimmed by 10 bases and V by 1 base; bases with no gene match: 4. In DNA form, the CDR3 reads TGTGCCACCAGCAGAGTACTAGCGGGAGGTCTCCAGTACTTC. Translation: CATSRVLAGGLQYF. The whole variable domain, filled in from reference TRBV15 and TRBJ2-5, reads DAMVIQNPRYQVTQFGKPVTLSCSQTLNHNVMYWYQQKSSQAPKLLFHYYDKDFNNEADTPDNFQSRRPNTSFCFLDIRSPGLGDTAMYLCATSRVLAGGLQYFGPGTRLLVL.